Shown below are 20 T cell receptor beta chains from a single sample sequenced in a study of beta chain features in type 1 diabetes. Investigators reverse transcribed all isolated RNA, so they sequenced expressed TCRB transcripts. TCRdb keeps only in-frame clones here, not all; method: immunoSEQ multiplex PCR. The repertoire consists of 550,000 to 850,000 clones, with about an eighth occurring once and the leading ten covering about 0.02%. The study's findings and limits: In every one of the four CD4+ subsets, TCRB CDR3s were moderately but significantly shorter in Type 1 diabetes patients.

These TCRs' antigens remain unknown. The sequencing sample was made of naive CD4+ T cells from blood. The receptor source for this set is a man between 18 and 35 years old with type 1 diabetes.

The V gene is TRBV4-1, the J gene TRBJ2-1, with 8 positions matching TRBD1. The trim removed 0 bases at V and 3 bases at J, leaving 4 bases unmatched. Germline V lookup: CDR1 MGHRA, CDR2 YSYEKL. The length of the CDR3 is 16 residues. CDR3 in amino acids: CASSQDRRGLYNEQFF. Written as DNA, the CDR3 is TGCGCCAGCAGCCAAGATCGCAGGGGGCTCTACAATGAGCAGTTCTTC.

The chain carries TRBV4-1 and TRBJ2-5; D unclear. Trimming pared 3 bases from V and 4 bases from J, leaving 12 bases between. The CDR3 runs to 14 residues. Germline CDR1 reads MGHRA; CDR2 reads YSYEKL. The CDR3: CASSQTLSRETQYF. In nucleotides, the CDR3 is TGCGCCAGCAGCCAGACCCTTTCTCGAGAGACCCAGTACTTC.

CDR3 coding DNA: TGTGCCAGCAGAAGACAGGTTAGCTCCTACGAGCAGTACTTC. Encoded protein: CASRRQVSSYEQYF. J is TRBJ2-7 and V is TRBV2; possible D gene TRBD1, 6 bases. V lost 6 bases to trimming and J lost 0 bases, with 12 bases between them. This CDR3 contains 14 residues. From germline, CDR1 is SNHLY and CDR2 FYNNEI. The whole variable domain, remainder taken from reference TRBV2 and TRBJ2-7, is EPEVTQTPSHQVTQMGQEVILRCVPISNHLYFYWYRQILGQKVEFLVSFYNNEISEKSEIFDDQFSVERPDGSNFTLKIRSTKLEDSAMYFCASRRQVSSYEQYFGPGTRLTVT.

V usage is TRBV11-3 and J usage is TRBJ2-2; no clear D. V shed 4 bases and J shed 0 bases, with 0 bases lying between them. There are 12 residues in the CDR3. In germline, CDR1 is SGHNT, CDR2 YENEEA. Written as DNA, the CDR3 is TGTGCCAGCAGCTCGAACACCGGGGAGCTGTTTTTT. Its translation: CASSSNTGELFF.

With respect to this clone: The identical CDR3 is also encoded by other nucleotide sequences in the sample. The chain is built from TRBV7-9 and TRBJ1-2; D is unresolved. The CDR3 is 12 residues long. V shed 5 bases and J shed 6 bases, with 10 bases lying between them. From germline, CDR1 is SEHNR and CDR2 FQNEAQ (reference sequence). Here the CDR3 DNA reads TGTGCCAGCAGCCTTGTGGTCGATGGCTACACCTTC. It encodes CASSLVVDGYTF.

The sample holds a few counts of this clone. The chain couples TRBV2 to TRBJ2-5, with D hard to call. The CDR3 loop spans 14 amino acids. Trimming stripped 5 bases from V and 1 base from J, with 11 bases between. Germline CDR1 reads SNHLY; CDR2 reads FYNNEI. CDR3 sequence: CASSTSAIQETQYF. The CDR3 coding sequence is TGTGCCAGCAGTACCTCCGCAATCCAAGAGACCCAGTACTTC.

This clone appeared a few times. The gene calls are TRBV5-1 and TRBJ2-2, with TRBD2 matching over 8 bases. The CDR3 is made up of 15 amino acids. V dropped 5 bases and J dropped 2; count of bases not matched to a gene: 5. Germline V gene data show CDR1 as SGHRS and CDR2 as YFSETQ. The CDR3 bases are TGCGCCAGCAGGGGCACTAGCGGCAACACCGGGGAGCTGTTTTTT. It encodes CASRGTSGNTGELFF.

Only a few counts were recorded for this clone. The chain employs TRBV30 and TRBJ2-1, with TRBD2 matching 9 bases. The CDR3 consists of 14 residues. The V gene end was trimmed by 2 bases and the J gene end by 3 bases; junction bases not matched to a gene: 2. In germline, CDR1 is GTSNPN, CDR2 SVGIG (reference sequence). In DNA, the CDR3 is TGTGCCTGGAGTAGCGGGGGGCTCTACAATGAGCAGTTCTTC. This codes for CAWSSGGLYNEQFF.

The chain uses TRBV5-1 and TRBJ2-6; no definite D call. CDR1 is SGHRS and CDR2 is YFSETQ in the germline V gene. The CDR3 spans 15 residues. The V end was cut by 1 base, the J end by 0 bases, with 5 bases between. CDR3 in amino acids: CASSLSLSGANVLTF. DNA of the CDR3: TGCGCCAGCAGCTTGAGCCTCTCTGGGGCCAACGTCCTGACTTTC.

This clone was detected only a few times. V gene TRBV29-1 combines with J gene TRBJ1-1; D may be TRBD1 (5 bases). CDR1 and CDR2 (germline): SQVTM, ANQGSEA. Trimming pared 6 bases from V and 4 bases from J, leaving 18 bases between. The length of the CDR3 is 14 residues. The CDR3 reads CSVLVPGGVTEAFF. DNA for the CDR3: TGCAGCGTATTGGTCCCCGGGGGTGTCACTGAAGCTTTCTTT.

This clone was detected only a few times. One junction end disagrees with the germline gene, perhaps due to a read error. This chain uses TRBV2 with TRBJ1-2, with TRBD1 matching over 7 bases. Germline V gene data show CDR1 as SNHLY and CDR2 as FYNNEI. CDR3 length: 13 amino acids. The CDR3 nucleotides are TGTGCCAGCAGCCCGGGACAGTACCAGGCTCTCCGGTTC. Translation gives CASSPGQYQALRF. Based on the CDR3 plus reference TRBV2 and TRBJ1-2, the full variable domain is EPEVTQTPSHQVTQMGQEVILRCVPISNHLYFYWYRQILGQKVEFLVSFYNNEISEKSEIFDDQFSVERPDGSNFTLKIRSTKLEDSAMYFCASSPGQYQALRFGSGTRLTVV.

The rearrangement uses TRBV7-9 and TRBJ1-2; D gene uncertain. V lost 1 base to trimming and J lost 7 bases, with 7 bases between them. The CDR3 consists of 12 residues. The germline V gene has CDR1 SEHNR and CDR2 FQNEAQ (reference sequence). In nucleotides, the CDR3 is TGTGCCAGCAGCTTAGATCTGAGTGGCTACACCTTC. Translating it yields CASSLDLSGYTF.

In its sample, this clone was seen a few times. The chain carries TRBV13 and TRBJ1-6; D is undetermined. CDR3 length equals 17 residues. V shed 4 bases and J shed 0 bases, with 13 bases lying between them. Per the germline V gene, CDR1 is PRHDT and CDR2 is FYEKMQ (reference sequence). Here the CDR3 DNA reads TGTGCCAGCAGCTCGTACACGGGAGGCTCCTATAATTCACCCCTCCACTTT. Its translation: CASSSYTGGSYNSPLHF. Together with reference TRBV13 and TRBJ1-6, the CDR3 gives the full variable domain: AAGVIQSPRHLIKEKRETATLKCYPIPRHDTVYWYQQGPGQDPQFLISFYEKMQSDKGSIPDRFSAQQFSDYHSELNMSSLELGDSALYFCASSSYTGGSYNSPLHFGNGTRLTVT.

The CDR3 DNA follows: TGCAGTGCTAATGACTCCCTCGGCTACACCTTC. Residues: CSANDSLGYTF. The chain couples TRBV20-1 to TRBJ1-2; the D is unclear. Germline V gene lookup returns CDR1 DFQATT and CDR2 SNEGSKA (reference sequence). This CDR3 has 11 residues. V was pared by 4 bases and J by 8 bases, with 11 bases between.

Comment on this clone: The CDR3 does not end in the conserved phenylalanine or tryptophan, so this is likely a read error. The DNA is omitted, as the CDR3 cannot be located on it reliably, and the CDR3 follows TCRdb's listing. The rearrangement joins TRBV5-8 to TRBJ2-2; the table's D gene call, TRBD2, was not cross checked with the DNA. CDR1 is SGHTS and CDR2 is YDEGEE in the germline V gene. The CDR3 extends over 9 residues, inclusive of both ends. The CDR3 loop is CASWRGTGI.

In this sample, this clone turned up a few times. The V and J genes are TRBV7-8 and TRBJ1-2; D unresolved. Germline V gene data show CDR1 as SGHVS and CDR2 as FQNEAQ. The CDR3 runs to 11 residues. Trimming pared 5 bases from V and 9 bases from J, leaving 10 bases between. This chain's CDR3 is CASSPIVSYTF. For the CDR3, the DNA is TGTGCCAGCAGCCCGATCGTGAGCTACACCTTC.

This clone occurred a few times. The rearrangement links TRBV7-9 to TRBJ1-1, with TRBD1 as a possible D gene (5 bases). Germline V gene sequence: CDR1 SEHNR, CDR2 FQNEAQ (reference sequence). The CDR3 consists of 13 residues. V was cut by 5 bases and J by 4 bases, with 11 bases left in between. The CDR3 is CASSAGWATEAFF. CDR3 DNA sequence: TGTGCCAGCAGCGCAGGGTGGGCCACTGAAGCTTTCTTT. The full variable domain, rest sourced from reference TRBV7-9 and TRBJ1-1, is DTGVSQNPRHKITKRGQNVTFRCDPISEHNRLYWYRQTLGQGPEFLTYFQNEAQLEKSRLLSDRFSAERPKGSFSTLEIQRTEQGDSAMYLCASSAGWATEAFFGQGTRLTVV.

This clone turned up a few times. This sequence joins TRBV5-1 and TRBJ2-1, with D uncertain. Germline-derived CDR1 and CDR2 are SGHRS and YFSETQ. Trimming removed 0 bases from V and 3 bases from J, with 7 bases in between. The CDR3 length is 14 residues. The CDR3 DNA reads as TGCGCCAGCAGCTTGGCCCAGGACTACAATGAGCAGTTCTTC. Protein product: CASSLAQDYNEQFF.

V gene TRBV6-5 combines with J gene TRBJ2-7; TRBD1 agrees at 9 bases. Germline CDR1 reads MNHEY; CDR2 reads SVGAGI. This CDR3 spans 13 amino acids. With 5 bases clipped from V and 6 bases from J, the junction kept 5 bases outside the gene matches. The CDR3 DNA reads TGTGCCAGCAGTGGTGGGACAGGGCGCGAGCAGTACTTC. It codes for CASSGGTGREQYF.

The J gene is TRBJ2-5, the V gene TRBV29-1; D is possibly TRBD1 (5 bases). The DNA matches TRBJ2-7 better at its end, which makes the J call doubtful. The germline CDR1 and CDR2 sequences are SQVTM and ANQGSEA. The CDR3 contains 11 residues. The CDR3 spells CSVDRGYEQYF. The CDR3 DNA sequence: TGCAGCGTTGATAGGGGCTACGAGCAGTACTTC.